The text below deals with one TCR beta chain. This clonotype was counted at least ten times. The antigen it recognizes is unknown. No base-level quality is on record; no much larger clone is a single base apart. The TCR beta CDR3 regions were amplified from RNA transcripts. The TCR CDR3 was subjected to a first round of RT-PCR using the HTBI primer set and the Qiagen OneStep RT-PCR kit. The libraries were constructed in a second round of multiplex PCR and then size-selected and purified. Sequencing of the libraries was done on an Illumina HiSeq2000 using paired-end 100 bp reads. The source study handled its data this way. SOAPnuke was used to process the raw data, removing reads that contained adapters or uncalled bases, had a mean Phred below 15, or lacked an exact match to the constant primer or identifier. COPE v1.2.5 was used to merge high-quality paired reads, and clonotypes were defined as unique nucleotide sequences. MiTCR v1.1 was used to align clonotypes to the IMGT TRBV, TRBD and TRBJ reference segments. Analysis was restricted to V-J combinations with a frequency above 0.0001, which covered over 98% of repertoires. The TCS score was defined as the ratio of F50 (clonal expansion) to E x V (chaos), calculated using BLOSUM62-based TCRdist between CDR3 peptides within each V-J. Welch's t-statistics and random forest reduced around 550 V-J features to roughly 13, which were used in a naive Bayes classifier (R e1071). In-frame beta chains were kept once TCRdb had trimmed the public reads at Q25 with fastp and called clones with MiXCR. Here each entry gathers all rows of one CDR3 protein and keeps the most common genes and DNA. The V and J calls follow TCRdb's processing rather than the paper's. This sample lists some 490,000 distinct CDR3 sequences; more than 15% were detected once. The ten top clones hold approximately 32% of the sample.

This record belongs to a study of T cells in Graves' hyperthyroidism and ophthalmopathy (dated by TCRdb to the late 2010s). Concerning the study at large: Peripheral blood was collected at initial diagnosis, before any treatment. To identify TCR V-J signatures that set the groups apart, the researchers used a discovery cohort of 90 to 100 patients, made up of some 41 with Graves' ophthalmopathy and 57 with stable Graves' hyperthyroidism. Whether ophthalmopathy could be predicted prospectively was tested in an independent validation cohort made up of under 20 hyperthyroidism patients plus 17 patients who later progressed to ophthalmopathy. The 95 to 100 discovery patients were randomly divided into training and test sets at a 7:3 ratio. In addition, the study compared T-cell repertoires in thyroid tissue and in blood from about 6 Graves' hyperthyroidism patients. After blood sampling, hyperthyroidism patients were treated with methimazole at a starting dose of 30 mg daily, and ophthalmopathy patients were treated with high-dose intravenous methylprednisolone. The paper reports TCR Vbeta CDR3 sequencing of 130 to 150 peripheral blood samples: around 45 ophthalmopathy, about 75 hyperthyroidism and roughly 17 progressor patients. What the study reported, not specific to this receptor: In validation, the model predicted progression to ophthalmopathy a median of about 6 months before onset, with around 70% sensitivity and more than 72% specificity. Most expanded thyroid clonotypes (frequency above 0.001) were also detected in blood, suggesting blood repertoires may reflect thyroid immune responses. Sample size was not statistically predetermined, and investigators were not blinded to group allocation. In cross-validation, a model built on a 13 V-J signature told ophthalmopathy apart from stable hyperthyroidism with over 85% sensitivity and about 81% specificity, and in testing the same model reached 80%/75%.

Ophthalmopathy patients had moderately to severely active disease, Clinical Activity Score of at least 3, NOSPECS grade of at least 4, and duration under 3 months. Exclusion was applied to patients with uncontrolled infections, other autoimmune diseases, pregnancy or lactation. Clinical symptoms, serum thyroxine and TRAb, thyroid ultrasound, and orbital computed tomography formed the basis for the diagnoses. PBMCs were separated from roughly 10 ml of fresh peripheral blood using Ficoll-Paque density gradient centrifugation. Total RNA was extracted with Trizol reagent, and quality was checked on an Agilent 2100 Bioanalyzer. The CDR3, from cysteine to phenylalanine, totals 14 residues. CDR3 DNA only is kept here, 42 bases in frame from base 1. CDR1 KGHDR and CDR2 SFDVKD are derived from the germline V gene. The trim is 5 bases for V and 6 bases for J, with a gap of 16 bases between the germline ends.

The chain was built from TRBV24-1 and TRBJ2-7; the D segment could be TRBD1, given 6 matching bases. The specimen was blood. This receptor was obtained from a woman younger than 45 with Graves' ophthalmopathy. The CDR3 amino acid sequence is: CATSGETGPGEQYF. The DNA reads as follows: TGTGCCACCAGTGGGGAGACAGGCCCTGGCGAGCAGTACTTC.